These 24 T cell receptor beta chains originate from one sample sequenced in a study of OX40 agonist ivuxolimab in advanced cancers. Receptor libraries were prepared by the immunoSEQ multiplex PCR assay. Here the immuneACCESS table is served through TCRdb, limited to in-frame sequences with V and J called. Missing clones are a known gap in these copies; in checked studies unresolved V genes cover under half, and the rest lacks a known reason. Within this sample are tens of thousands of clones, with approximately 92% of them counted one time only. Jointly, the top ten make up approximately 7% of the sample. Here the sequenced sample was CD4+ or CD8+ T cells sorted from blood, taken in a trial of the OX40 agonist ivuxolimab. The receptors were sampled from an adult with an advanced solid tumor such as melanoma, head and neck, liver or kidney cancer.

The rearrangement links TRBV28 to TRBJ1-4; D might be TRBD1 (5 bases). Per the germline V gene, CDR1 is MDHEN and CDR2 is SYDVKM. The CDR3 runs 15 residues. Deletions cut 3 bases from V and 3 bases from J, with 11 bases between. CDR3 amino acids: CASSLRTRPNEKLFF. The CDR3 bases are TGTGCCAGCAGTTTGAGGACACGCCCTAATGAAAAACTGTTTTTT. Complete variable domain (other parts from reference TRBV28 and TRBJ1-4): DVKVTQSSRYLVKRTGEKVFLECVQDMDHENMFWYRQDPGLGLRLIYFSYDVKMKEKGDIPEGYSVSREKKERFSLILESASTNQTSMYLCASSLRTRPNEKLFFGSGTQLSVL.

The gene calls are TRBV18 and TRBJ1-3; maybe TRBD1 (6 bases). The CDR3 sequence is 16 residues long. Germline V gives CDR1 KGHSH, CDR2 LQKENI. V shed 0 bases and J shed 0 bases, with 9 bases lying between them. For the CDR3, the DNA is TGTGCCAGCTCACCACCAAGGACAGTCTCTGGAAACACCATATATTTT. Amino acids: CASSPPRTVSGNTIYF.

This chain uses TRBV28 with TRBJ1-2, with unresolved D. CDR1 and CDR2 from the germline V gene are MDHEN and SYDVKM. The CDR3 is 12 residues long. V was trimmed by 8 bases and J by 4 bases, leaving 11 bases between them. CDR3 coding DNA: TGTGCCAGCCGCCGGGGAGTCTATGGCTACACCTTC. Translated: CASRRGVYGYTF.

The chain uses TRBV29-1 and TRBJ2-1; possible D gene TRBD1, 6 bases. CDR3 length: 12 residues. Per the germline V gene, CDR1 is SQVTM and CDR2 is ANQGSEA. V was clipped by 7 bases and J by 6 bases, with 13 bases between them. CDR3 protein: CSGGHPANEQFF. The CDR3 DNA reads as TGCAGCGGGGGACACCCAGCCAATGAGCAGTTCTTC.

The rearrangement links TRBV7-6 to TRBJ2-2; D may be TRBD2 (6 bases). V was cut by 1 base and J by 6 bases, with 12 bases left in between. The CDR3 extends over 15 amino acids. CDR1 is SGHVS and CDR2 is FNYEAQ in the germline V gene. The DNA for the CDR3 is TGTGCCAGCAGCTTAGGGGGGGAGAGGGCCGGGGAGCTGTTTTTT. Encoded protein: CASSLGGERAGELFF.

This clone was found once. The V gene is TRBV9, the J gene TRBJ2-3; 11 bases line up with TRBD2. The V and J ends lost 2 bases and 3 bases, in that order; junction bases with no gene match: 2. Germline V CDR1 and CDR2: SGDLS, YYNGEE. The CDR3 runs 15 residues. CDR3 DNA sequence: TGTGCCAGCAGCGTTCCTAGCGGGAGGACAGATACGCAGTATTTT. Residues: CASSVPSGRTDTQYF.

The chain carries TRBV14 and TRBJ1-3; D possibly corresponds to TRBD1 (6 bases). This CDR3 spans 13 amino acids. Germline CDR1 reads SGHDN; CDR2 reads FVKESK. Trimming took off 5 bases at V and 4 bases at J, with 9 bases between the two ends. The CDR3 is CASSVGQGNTIYF. The CDR3 bases are TGTGCCAGCAGCGTGGGACAAGGAAACACCATATATTTT.

The chain uses TRBV28 and TRBJ2-3, with TRBD1 matching 10 bases. Germline V lookup: CDR1 MDHEN, CDR2 SYDVKM. V lost 10 bases to trimming and J lost 6 bases; unmatched junction nucleotides: 10. CDR3 length equals 14 residues. In DNA, the CDR3 is TGTGCCACCATAGGCGGGACAGGGGCCGATACGCAGTATTTT. It translates to CATIGGTGADTQYF.

The chain carries TRBV10-2 and TRBJ2-1; maybe TRBD2 (5 bases). CDR3 length: 13 residues. With 8 bases removed from V and 7 bases from J, the gap between germline ends came to 15 bases. In germline, CDR1 is WSHSY, CDR2 SAAADI. CDR3 DNA sequence: TGCGCCAGCCGGGATACAGCAGAGAATGAGCAGTTCTTC. Its protein is CASRDTAENEQFF.

The J gene is TRBJ1-6, the V gene TRBV7-2; no clear D. Germline-derived CDR1 and CDR2 are SGHTA and FQGNSA. The CDR3 has 14 residues. The ends were cut back, 0 bases at V and 4 bases at J, with 4 bases in the middle. The DNA for the CDR3 is TGTGCCAGCAGCTTAGCAGAGTATAATTCACCCCTCCACTTT. Its protein product is CASSLAEYNSPLHF.

V gene TRBV28 combines with J gene TRBJ2-7; 10 bases map to TRBD1. The junction had 8 bases not matched to a gene; V was cut back by 5 bases and J by 4 bases. The germline gives CDR1 MDHEN, CDR2 SYDVKM. There are 15 residues in the CDR3. CDR3 nucleotide sequence: TGTGCCAGCAGTGCCCCAGGGGACAGGGGATACGAGCAGTACTTC. Residues: CASSAPGDRGYEQYF.

The chain links TRBV9 to TRBJ1-3; D remains ambiguous. The CDR3 is 15 amino acids. V lost 0 bases and J lost 0, with 7 bases in between. CDR1 and CDR2 from the germline V gene are SGDLS and YYNGEE. The CDR3: CASSVADDSGNTIYF. DNA for the CDR3: TGTGCCAGCAGCGTAGCTGATGACTCTGGAAACACCATATATTTT.

The chain recombines TRBV30 with TRBJ2-1; 11 bases are a match to TRBD2. The V gene's germline CDR1 is GTSNPN and CDR2 SVGIG (reference sequence). Germline trimming cut 7 bases from V and 4 bases from J; bases unmatched to any gene: 9. The CDR3 is made up of 15 amino acids. In DNA form, the CDR3 reads TGTGCCTTCTATAGCGGGAGGGCCCTATACAATGAGCAGTTCTTC. Its translation is CAFYSGRALYNEQFF.

The chain joins TRBV27 to TRBJ2-3, with D maybe TRBD1 (6 bases). Per germline, CDR1 MNHEY and CDR2 SMNVEV (reference sequence). The CDR3 has 15 amino acids. CDR3 DNA sequence: TGTGCAACTCAGGGGCGTCGAGGGTACACAGATACGCAGTATTTT. Amino acid sequence: CATQGRRGYTDTQYF.

V is TRBV2 and J is TRBJ2-7; D is uncertain. CDR3 length: 13 amino acids. The V gene's germline CDR1 is SNHLY and CDR2 FYNNEI. V was pared by 2 bases and J by 4 bases, with 9 bases between. Written as DNA, the CDR3 is TGTGCCAGCAGTGAAAGGTTTACGTACGAGCAGTACTTC. This gives the protein CASSERFTYEQYF.

This clone appeared once. The chain combines TRBV15 with TRBJ2-2, with 8 bases that match TRBD1. CDR1 is LNHNV and CDR2 is YYDKDF in the germline V gene (reference sequence). The CDR3 is 17 residues long. The ends lost 0 bases at V and 5 bases at J; junction bases unmatched: 8. In DNA, the CDR3 is TGTGCCACCAGCAGAGAAATGCAGGGGGCGTTGACCGGGGAGCTGTTTTTT. Its protein is CATSREMQGALTGELFF.

For this clone: This sample includes further DNA sequences coding for the same CDR3. The chain combines TRBV5-6 with TRBJ1-2; D remains unclear. This CDR3 has 13 amino acids. Germline CDR1 and CDR2: SGHDT and YYEEEE. V lost 0 bases and J lost 5, with 8 bases in between. CDR3 sequence: CASSLGRNYGYTF. CDR3 bases: TGTGCCAGCAGCTTGGGCAGGAATTATGGCTACACCTTC.

The chain couples TRBV7-2 to TRBJ2-3; 11 bases are a match to TRBD2. Trimming cost V 1 base and J 4 bases; bases outside gene matches: 7. The CDR3 totals 17 residues. Germline loops: CDR1 SGHTA, CDR2 FQGNSA. CDR3 sequence: CASSLVASGRSADTQYF. Written as DNA, the CDR3 is TGTGCCAGCAGCTTAGTAGCTAGCGGGAGGTCTGCAGATACGCAGTATTTT.

The chain links TRBV6-5 to TRBJ1-2; TRBD1 matches at 9 bases. The CDR3 consists of 13 residues. Germline CDR1 is MNHEY and CDR2 is SVGAGI. Germline trimming cut 9 bases from V and 5 bases from J; bases unmatched to any gene: 7. CDR3 in DNA: TGTGCCAGTCCACAGGGGGCGATTTATGGCTACACCTTC. Its translation: CASPQGAIYGYTF.

This chain connects TRBV25-1 to TRBJ2-1, with D perhaps matching TRBD2 (5 bases). CDR3 length equals 15 residues. Deletions cut 2 bases from V and 5 bases from J, with 13 bases between. Germline assignment: CDR1 MGHDK and CDR2 SYGVNS. The CDR3 DNA is TGTGCCAGCAGTGAACAGGTAGCGTACCACAATGAGCAGTTCTTC. Translation gives CASSEQVAYHNEQFF.

The gene calls are TRBV5-4 and TRBJ1-4; D remains unclear. V was shortened by 0 bases and J by 5 bases, with 2 bases between the two germline ends. Germline values: CDR1 SGHNT, CDR2 YYREEE (reference sequence). The CDR3 spans 12 residues. CDR3 in DNA: TGTGCCAGCAGCTTGGTGAATGAAAAACTGTTTTTT. Protein: CASSLVNEKLFF.

The chain joins TRBV28 to TRBJ2-5, with D possibly being TRBD2 (6 bases). The V end lost 3 bases, the J end lost 2 bases, and 16 bases lay between the germline ends. The CDR3 runs to 16 residues. Per the germline V gene, CDR1 is MDHEN and CDR2 is SYDVKM. CDR3 nucleotides: TGTGCCAGCAGTTTGGGGGACTTCCCACTTCAAGAGACCCAGTACTTC. Its protein is CASSLGDFPLQETQYF.

The chain combines TRBV27 with TRBJ2-3; TRBD2 might be the D (7 bases). V was cut by 6 bases and J by 4 bases, with 14 bases left in between. The CDR3 is 14 residues long. The germline gives CDR1 MNHEY, CDR2 SMNVEV (reference sequence). CDR3 in DNA: TGTGCCAGCAGGCCGAGGGGGGGACCAGATACGCAGTATTTT. This gives the protein CASRPRGGPDTQYF.

The chain carries TRBV15 and TRBJ2-3, with D perhaps matching TRBD1 (5 bases). With 0 bases removed from V and 2 bases from J, the gap between germline ends came to 12 bases. This CDR3 contains 16 residues. Germline values: CDR1 LNHNV, CDR2 YYDKDF (reference sequence). The CDR3, as DNA: TGTGCCACCAGCAGAGATGGGGCAGGGATCACAGATACGCAGTATTTT. Its translation: CATSRDGAGITDTQYF.